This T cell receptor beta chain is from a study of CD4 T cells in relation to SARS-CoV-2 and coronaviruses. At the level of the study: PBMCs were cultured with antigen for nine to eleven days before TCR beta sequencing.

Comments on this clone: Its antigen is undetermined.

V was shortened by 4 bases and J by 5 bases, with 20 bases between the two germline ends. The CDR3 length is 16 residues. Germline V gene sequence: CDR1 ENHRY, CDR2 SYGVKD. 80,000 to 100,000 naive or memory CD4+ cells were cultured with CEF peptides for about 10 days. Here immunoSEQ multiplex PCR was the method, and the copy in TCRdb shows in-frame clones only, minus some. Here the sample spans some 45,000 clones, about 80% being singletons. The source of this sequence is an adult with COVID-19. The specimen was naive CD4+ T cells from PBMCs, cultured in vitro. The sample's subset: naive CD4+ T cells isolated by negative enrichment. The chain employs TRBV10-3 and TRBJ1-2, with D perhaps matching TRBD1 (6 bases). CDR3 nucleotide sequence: TGTGCCATCAGTGCGTCCTCAGGGGAATGGGGTTATGGCTACACCTTC. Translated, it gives CAISASSGEWGYGYTF.